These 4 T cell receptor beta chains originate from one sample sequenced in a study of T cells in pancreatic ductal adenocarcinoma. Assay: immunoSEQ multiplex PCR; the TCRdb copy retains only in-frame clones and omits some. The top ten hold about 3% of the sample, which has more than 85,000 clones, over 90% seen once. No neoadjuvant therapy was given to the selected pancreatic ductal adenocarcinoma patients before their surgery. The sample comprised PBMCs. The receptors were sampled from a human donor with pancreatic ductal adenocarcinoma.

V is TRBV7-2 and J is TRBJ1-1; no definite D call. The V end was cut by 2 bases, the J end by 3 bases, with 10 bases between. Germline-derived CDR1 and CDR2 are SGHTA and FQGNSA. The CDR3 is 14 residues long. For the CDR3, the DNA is TGTGCCAGCAGCTTATCGGGGATTGACACTGAAGCTTTCTTT. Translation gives CASSLSGIDTEAFF.

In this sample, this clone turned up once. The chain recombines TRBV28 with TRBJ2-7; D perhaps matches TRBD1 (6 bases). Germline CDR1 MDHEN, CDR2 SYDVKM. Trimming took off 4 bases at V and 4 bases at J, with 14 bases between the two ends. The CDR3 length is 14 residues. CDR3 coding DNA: TGTGCCAGCAGTTCCCCGGGACACCAGTACGAGCAGTACTTC. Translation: CASSSPGHQYEQYF.

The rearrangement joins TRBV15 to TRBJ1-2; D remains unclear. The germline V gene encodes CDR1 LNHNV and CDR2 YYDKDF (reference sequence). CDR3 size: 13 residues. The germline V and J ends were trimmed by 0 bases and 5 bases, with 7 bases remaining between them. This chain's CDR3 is CATSREVTYGYTF. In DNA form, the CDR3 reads TGTGCCACCAGCAGAGAGGTTACTTATGGCTACACCTTC.

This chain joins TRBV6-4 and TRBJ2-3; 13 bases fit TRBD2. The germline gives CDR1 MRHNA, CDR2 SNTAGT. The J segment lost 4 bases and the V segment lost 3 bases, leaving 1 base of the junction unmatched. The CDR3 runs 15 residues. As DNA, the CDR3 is TGTGCCAGCAGTGAAGGGACTAGCGGGGCAGATACGCAGTATTTT. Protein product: CASSEGTSGADTQYF.